This T cell receptor beta chain was sequenced for a study of early T cells in non-severe SARS-CoV-2 infection. About the research overall: Sequenced bulk RNA came from whole blood that was unsorted, and chains were unpaired.

There are many counts of this clonotype. Its specificity is unknown. General study results and limits: There was a bias toward anti-spike CD8 responses in VDJdb matching, which missed private and CD4 specificities.

Individual cDNA molecules carried attached unique molecular identifiers. TCRdb called the 5' RACE reads again in MiXCR, with one record for every CDR3 protein. The sample yields approximately 70,000 distinct CDR3 sequences, 4.6% seen once. The sample here was whole blood, taken at baseline. This TCR was sampled from an adult who was a healthcare worker with PCR-confirmed SARS-CoV-2 infection or an uninfected control (not recorded which). The donor label of this sample is uncertain.

CDR3 sequence (DNA): TGTGCCAGCAGACGGGACAGGGATTCACCCCTCCACTTT. As protein: CASRRDRDSPLHF. V usage is TRBV28 and J usage is TRBJ1-6, with 9 bases matching TRBD1. This CDR3 region has 13 residues. The V gene end was trimmed by 6 bases and the J gene end by 8 bases; junction bases not matched to a gene: 2. The germline V gene has CDR1 MDHEN and CDR2 SYDVKM.